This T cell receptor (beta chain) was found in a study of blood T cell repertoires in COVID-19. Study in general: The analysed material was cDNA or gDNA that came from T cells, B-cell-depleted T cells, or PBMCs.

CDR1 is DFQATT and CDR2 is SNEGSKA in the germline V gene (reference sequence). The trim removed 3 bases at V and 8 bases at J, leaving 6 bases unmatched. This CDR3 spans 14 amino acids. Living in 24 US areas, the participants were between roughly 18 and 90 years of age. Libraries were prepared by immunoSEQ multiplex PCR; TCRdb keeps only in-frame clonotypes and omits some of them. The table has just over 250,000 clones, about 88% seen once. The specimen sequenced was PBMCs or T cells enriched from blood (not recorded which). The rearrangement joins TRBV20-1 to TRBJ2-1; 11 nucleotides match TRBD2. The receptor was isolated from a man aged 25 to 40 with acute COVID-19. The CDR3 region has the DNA TGCAGTGCTAGTAGCGGGAGGGCGGGCGATGAGCAGTTCTTC. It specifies CSASSGRAGDEQFF.